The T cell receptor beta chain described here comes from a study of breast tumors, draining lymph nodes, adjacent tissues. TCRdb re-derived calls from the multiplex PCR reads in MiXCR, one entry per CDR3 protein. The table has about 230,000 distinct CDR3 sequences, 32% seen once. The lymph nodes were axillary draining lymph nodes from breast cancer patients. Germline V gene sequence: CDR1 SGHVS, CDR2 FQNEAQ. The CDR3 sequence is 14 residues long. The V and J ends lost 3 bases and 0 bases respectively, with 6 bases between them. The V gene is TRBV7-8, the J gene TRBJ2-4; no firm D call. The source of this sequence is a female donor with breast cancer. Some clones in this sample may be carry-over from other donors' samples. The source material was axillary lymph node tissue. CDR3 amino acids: CASSLDIAKNIQYF. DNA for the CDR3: TGTGCCAGCAGCTTGGATATAGCCAAAAACATTCAGTACTTC.